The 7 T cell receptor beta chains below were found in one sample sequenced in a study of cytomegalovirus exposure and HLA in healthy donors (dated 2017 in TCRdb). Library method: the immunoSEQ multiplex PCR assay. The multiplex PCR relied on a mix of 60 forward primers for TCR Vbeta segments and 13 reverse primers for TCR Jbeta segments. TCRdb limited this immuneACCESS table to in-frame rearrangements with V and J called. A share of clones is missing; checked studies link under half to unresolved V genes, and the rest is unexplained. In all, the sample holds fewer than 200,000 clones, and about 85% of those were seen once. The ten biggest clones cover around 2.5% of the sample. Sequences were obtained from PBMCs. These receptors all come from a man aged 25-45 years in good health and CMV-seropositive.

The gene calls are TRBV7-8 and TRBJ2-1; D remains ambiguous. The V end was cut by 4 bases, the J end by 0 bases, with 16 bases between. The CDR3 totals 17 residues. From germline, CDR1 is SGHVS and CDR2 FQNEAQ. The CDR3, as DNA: TGTGCCAGCAGCTCATCGTTAATTAGCCTCTCCTACAATGAGCAGTTCTTC. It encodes CASSSSLISLSYNEQFF.

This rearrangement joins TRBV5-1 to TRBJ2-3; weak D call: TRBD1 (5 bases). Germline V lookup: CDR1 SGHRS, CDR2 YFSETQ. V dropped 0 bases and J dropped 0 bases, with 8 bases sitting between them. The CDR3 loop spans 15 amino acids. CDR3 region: CASSLDPGSTDTQYF. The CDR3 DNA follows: TGCGCCAGCAGCTTGGATCCAGGGAGCACAGATACGCAGTATTTT.

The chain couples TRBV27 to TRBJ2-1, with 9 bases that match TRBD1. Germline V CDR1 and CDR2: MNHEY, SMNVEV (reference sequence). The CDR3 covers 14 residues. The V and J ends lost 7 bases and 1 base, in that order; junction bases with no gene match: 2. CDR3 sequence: CASTGQGSYNEQFF. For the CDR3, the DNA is TGTGCCAGCACCGGACAGGGGTCCTACAATGAGCAGTTCTTC.

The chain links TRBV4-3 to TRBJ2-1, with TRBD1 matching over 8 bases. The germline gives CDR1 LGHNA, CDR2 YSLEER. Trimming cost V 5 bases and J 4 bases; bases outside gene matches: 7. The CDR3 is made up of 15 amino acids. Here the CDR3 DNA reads TGCGCCAGCAGCACCGCGGGACAGGCATACAATGAGCAGTTCTTC. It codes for CASSTAGQAYNEQFF.

CDR3 in amino acids: CASSQVESGSYEQYF. The CDR3 coding sequence is TGTGCCAGCAGCCAAGTGGAATCGGGCTCCTACGAGCAGTACTTC. This chain joins TRBV4-2 and TRBJ2-7, with D unclear. Germline V gene data show CDR1 as LGHNA and CDR2 as YNFKEQ. Trimming pared 1 base from V and 0 bases from J, leaving 10 bases between. The CDR3 has 15 amino acids.

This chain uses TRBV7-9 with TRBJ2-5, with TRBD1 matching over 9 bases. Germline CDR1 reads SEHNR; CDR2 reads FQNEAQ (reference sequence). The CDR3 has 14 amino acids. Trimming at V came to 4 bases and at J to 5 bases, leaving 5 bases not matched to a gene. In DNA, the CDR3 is TGTGCCAGCAGCTCTTACAGGGGGCTGGAGACCCAGTACTTC. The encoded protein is CASSSYRGLETQYF.

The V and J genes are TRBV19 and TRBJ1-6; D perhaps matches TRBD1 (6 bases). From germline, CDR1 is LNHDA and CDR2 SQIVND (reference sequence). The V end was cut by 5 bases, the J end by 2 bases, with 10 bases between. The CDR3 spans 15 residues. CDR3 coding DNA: TGTGCCAGTAGTGTACAGGGTGCCTATAATTCACCCCTCCACTTT. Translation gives CASSVQGAYNSPLHF.